A selection of T cell receptor beta chains follows, all from one sample in a study of CD8 T cells in Susac syndrome. TCRdb redid the calling of the immunoSEQ multiplex PCR reads with MiXCR, one entry per CDR3 protein. Among about 440,000 distinct CDR3 sequences, around 83% were seen once, and the ten largest hold around 0.12%. Sequencing was done on a sample of CD8+ T cells from PBMCs. Receptor source: a human donor with multiple sclerosis. CDR3s include the opening cysteine and the closing phenylalanine or tryptophan. D genes are given only for firm matches. A row's size may be missing; if present it is once, few, many or a size class.

-	TRBV4-1	TRBJ1-5	-	CASSLGGAGSSNQPQHF	TGCGCCAGCAGCCTTGGGGGGGCAGGGAGTAGCAATCAGCCCCAGCATTTT
once	TRBV30	TRBJ1-1	TRBD1	CAWAGTAYEAFF	TGTGCCTGGGCCGGGACAGCTTATGAAGCTTTCTTT
-	TRBV15	TRBJ2-7	TRBD2	CATSRDISGGAYEQYF	TGTGCCACCAGCAGAGATATTTCCGGGGGGGCCTACGAGCAGTACTTC
-	TRBV5-1	TRBJ2-5	TRBD2	CASTPGTSAQSKEATQYF	TGCGCCAGCACCCCGGGGACTAGCGCCCAGAGCAAAGAGGCGACCCAGTACTTC
-	TRBV10-1	TRBJ1-2	-	CASSDYDGGYTF	TGCGCCAGCAGTGACTACGACGGTGGCTACACCTTC
-	TRBV2	TRBJ2-1	-	CASSEAEAPYNEQFF	TGTGCCAGCAGTGAAGCGGAGGCCCCTTACAATGAGCAGTTCTTC
-	TRBV11-2	TRBJ2-3	-	CASSLGLAPLNTQYF	TGTGCCAGCAGCTTAGGGCTAGCGCCACTCAATACGCAGTATTTT
-	TRBV27	TRBJ2-2	-	CASSFRPDTGELFF	TGTGCCAGCAGTTTCCGGCCGGACACCGGGGAGCTGTTTTTT
-	TRBV19	TRBJ2-7	TRBD1	CASSGDSTGEQYF	TGTGCCAGTAGCGGGGACAGCACGGGCGAGCAGTACTTC
-	TRBV4-2	TRBJ1-5	-	CASSQATGPYSNQPQHF	TGTGCCAGCAGCCAAGCGACAGGACCGTATAGCAATCAGCCCCAGCATTTT
once	TRBV10-3	TRBJ2-1	TRBD2	CATGLAGGPGNEQFF	TGTGCCACCGGACTAGCGGGAGGGCCGGGCAATGAGCAGTTCTTC
-	TRBV15	TRBJ2-7	TRBD1	CATSRERTGFKSYEQYF	TGTGCCACCAGCAGAGAGAGGACAGGGTTCAAATCCTACGAGCAGTACTTC
-	TRBV30	TRBJ2-7	-	CAWSTPFYEQYF	TGTGCCTGGAGTACCCCCTTCTACGAGCAGTACTTC
-	TRBV27	TRBJ2-5	-	CASSLYDGSAETQYF	TGTGCCAGCAGTTTGTACGACGGGTCGGCAGAGACCCAGTACTTC
few	TRBV27	TRBJ2-7	-	CASSLGYGYEQYF	TGTGCCAGCAGTTTAGGTTATGGCTACGAGCAGTACTTC
-	TRBV2	TRBJ2-1	-	CASSVDRTIYNEQFF	TGTGCCAGCAGCGTCGACAGAACTATCTACAATGAGCAGTTCTTC
-	TRBV6-1	TRBJ2-3	TRBD1	CASSGDRDTDTQYF	TGTGCCAGCAGTGGGGACAGGGACACAGATACGCAGTATTTT
-	TRBV29-1	TRBJ2-7	-	CSVAQGIAYEQYF	TGCAGCGTGGCACAGGGAATAGCCTACGAGCAGTACTTC
-	TRBV11-2	TRBJ2-2	-	CASSRGPFGQTGELFF	TGTGCCAGCAGCCGGGGCCCCTTCGGGCAAACCGGGGAGCTGTTTTTT
-	TRBV2	TRBJ2-1	-	CASSEPHLDEQFF	TGTGCCAGCAGTGAACCCCATTTGGATGAGCAGTTCTTC
once	TRBV5-5	TRBJ2-2	-	CASSLFSLDTGELFF	TGTGCCAGCAGCTTATTTAGCTTGGATACCGGGGAGCTGTTTTTT
-	TRBV30	TRBJ2-6	-	CAWSGGRGANVLTF	TGTGCCTGGAGTGGTGGGAGAGGGGCCAACGTCCTGACTTTC
-	TRBV30	TRBJ2-7	TRBD2	CAWSGSGRLYEQYF	TGTGCCTGGAGCGGGAGCGGGAGGCTCTACGAGCAGTACTTC
-	TRBV19	TRBJ1-5	TRBD1	CASSTHRGQKSSNQPQHF	TGTGCCAGTAGTACCCACAGGGGGCAGAAGTCGAGCAATCAGCCCCAGCATTTT
-	TRBV3-1	TRBJ1-2	-	CASSQAGVVGYTF	TGTGCCAGCAGCCAAGCGGGGGTTGTTGGCTACACCTTC
-	TRBV6-5	TRBJ2-7	-	CASREGASVDEQYF	TGTGCCAGCAGGGAAGGGGCGAGTGTGGACGAGCAGTACTTC
few	TRBV27	TRBJ1-5	TRBD1	CASSLSGQGVSNQPQHF	TGTGCCAGCAGTTTATCGGGACAGGGTGTTAGCAATCAGCCCCAGCATTTT
few	TRBV4-1	TRBJ2-7	TRBD1	CASSQVEGATYEQYF	TGCGCCAGCAGCCAAGTAGAGGGGGCCACCTACGAGCAGTACTTC
-	TRBV20-1	TRBJ1-2	-	CSARNRVNYGYTF	TGCAGTGCTAGAAACAGGGTCAACTATGGCTACACCTTC
-	TRBV28	TRBJ2-3	-	CASGPSTDTQYF	TGTGCCAGCGGGCCCAGCACAGATACGCAGTATTTT
-	TRBV30	TRBJ2-7	-	CAWSVIPRYEQYF	TGTGCCTGGAGTGTAATACCAAGATACGAGCAGTACTTC
-	TRBV30	TRBJ1-1	-	CASDSTEAFF	TGTGCCTCCGACTCCACTGAAGCTTTCTTT
-	TRBV12-3/TRBV12-4	TRBJ2-1	-	CASSPAPSSYNEQFF	TGTGCCAGCAGTCCCGCCCCGTCGAGCTACAATGAGCAGTTCTTC
-	TRBV6-5	TRBJ1-6	-	CASSYEGPNSPLHF	TGTGCCAGCAGTTACGAGGGACCTAATTCACCCCTCCACTTT
-	TRBV20-1	TRBJ1-2	-	CSASFWVTGRANYGYTF	TGCAGTGCTAGCTTTTGGGTGACAGGAAGAGCTAACTATGGCTACACCTTC
-	TRBV19	TRBJ1-1	-	CASSIEPRQRNAAGTEAFF	TGTGCCAGTAGTATTGAACCGAGACAGCGTAACGCGGCGGGCACTGAAGCTTTCTTT
-	TRBV7-6	TRBJ1-2	TRBD1	CASSRDTGTAYGYTF	TGTGCCAGCAGCCGTGATACCGGGACAGCGTATGGCTACACCTTC
-	TRBV25-1	TRBJ1-2	-	CASSESQGGYTF	TGTGCCAGCAGTGAATCCCAGGGAGGGTACACCTTC
few	TRBV30	TRBJ1-1	-	CAWSVQGNTEAFF	TGTGCCTGGAGTGTACAGGGCAACACTGAAGCTTTCTTT
-	TRBV6-1	TRBJ2-5	TRBD2	CASSGGLAQETQYF	TGTGCCAGCAGTGGGGGACTAGCGCAAGAGACCCAGTACTTC
-	TRBV6-5	TRBJ2-7	-	CASSPRQSGIYEQYF	TGTGCCAGCAGTCCCCGGCAGAGTGGAATCTACGAGCAGTACTTC
-	TRBV12-3/TRBV12-4	TRBJ1-2	-	CASSPGYYGYTF	TGTGCCAGCAGTCCGGGGTACTATGGCTACACCTTC
-	TRBV14	TRBJ2-7	-	CASSLRSQAWEQCF	TGTGCCAGCAGCCTTAGGTCTCAAGCATGGGAGCAGTGCTTC
-	TRBV12-5	TRBJ2-2	-	CASGFGTLNTGELFF	TGTGCTAGTGGTTTCGGGACACTTAACACCGGGGAGCTGTTTTTT
once	TRBV27	TRBJ1-1	-	CASSSGSGGAEAFF	TGTGCCAGCAGTTCCGGGAGTGGAGGGGCTGAAGCTTTCTTT
-	TRBV7-8	TRBJ2-7	TRBD1	CASKQGSILAYEQYF	TGTGCCAGCAAACAGGGGTCCATTCTAGCCTACGAGCAGTACTTC
-	TRBV7-9	TRBJ2-5	-	CASRSTGTQETQYF	TGTGCCAGCAGGTCGACCGGGACACAAGAGACCCAGTACTTC
-	TRBV7-9	TRBJ2-7	TRBD1	CASSSPGQTYEQYF	TGTGCCAGCAGCTCACCGGGACAGACCTACGAGCAGTACTTC
-	TRBV19	TRBJ2-3	-	CASSIEFSDTDTQYF	TGTGCCAGTAGTATAGAATTTAGCGACACAGATACGCAGTATTTT
-	TRBV4-1	TRBJ2-3	TRBD2	CASSLGGSGGRTDTQYF	TGCGCCAGCAGCCTGGGGGGTAGCGGGGGGCGCACAGATACGCAGTATTTT
-	TRBV30	TRBJ2-2	-	CAWSLGGELFF	TGTGCCTGGAGTCTGGGCGGGGAGCTGTTTTTT